This section outlines one T cell receptor beta chain sequence together with its context. The data are from a study of T-cell reconstitution after alpha-beta-depleted transplantation in children. Germline V gene lookup returns CDR1 SQVTM and CDR2 ANQGSEA. The CDR3 extends over 14 amino acids. V lost 4 bases, J lost 5 bases, and 17 bases lay in between. Preparing the TCRbeta library involved the use of unique molecular identifiers. MiXCR was run by TCRdb on the PCR reads, yielding one entry per CDR3 protein. The repertoire has around 500,000 distinct CDR3 sequences, around 12% of them found once; the top ten carry 5% to 6%.

This sequence was found in a human donor who donated a stem cell graft to a child with combined immunodeficiency. The chain links TRBV29-1 to TRBJ2-5; D gene uncertain. The material was PBMCs from the stem cell graft donor, obtained from the stem cell graft. The CDR3 spells CSVVMFKGTETQYF. The CDR3 nucleotides are TGCAGCGTTGTAATGTTCAAGGGCACGGAGACCCAGTACTTC.